The table lists the clone carrying this T cell receptor (beta chain) with a count of one. Its target is unknown. The sample originates from a study of OX40 agonist ivuxolimab in advanced cancers. Study-level information: Every 2 weeks, patients got intravenous ivuxolimab at one of six dose levels (0.01-10 mg/kg). General study results and limits: Researchers report that CD8+ T cells had, on average, more expanded clones than CD4+.

Here immunoSEQ multiplex PCR was the method, and the copy in TCRdb shows in-frame clones only, minus some. The repertoire has tens of thousands of clones, approximately 91% of them found once; the top ten carry approximately 26%. Per the germline V gene, CDR1 is SNHLY and CDR2 is FYNNEI. Trimming left V 4 bases short and J 6 bases short, with 7 bases between. The CDR3 spans 12 residues. This clonotype was obtained from an adult with an advanced solid tumor such as melanoma, head and neck, liver or kidney cancer. Sequences were derived from CD4+ or CD8+ T cells sorted from blood, sampled in a trial of the OX40 agonist ivuxolimab. The chain carries TRBV2 and TRBJ1-5, with no clear D. The chain's CDR3 is CASSGHGQPQHF. CDR3 coding DNA: TGTGCCAGCAGTGGTCATGGTCAGCCCCAGCATTTT.